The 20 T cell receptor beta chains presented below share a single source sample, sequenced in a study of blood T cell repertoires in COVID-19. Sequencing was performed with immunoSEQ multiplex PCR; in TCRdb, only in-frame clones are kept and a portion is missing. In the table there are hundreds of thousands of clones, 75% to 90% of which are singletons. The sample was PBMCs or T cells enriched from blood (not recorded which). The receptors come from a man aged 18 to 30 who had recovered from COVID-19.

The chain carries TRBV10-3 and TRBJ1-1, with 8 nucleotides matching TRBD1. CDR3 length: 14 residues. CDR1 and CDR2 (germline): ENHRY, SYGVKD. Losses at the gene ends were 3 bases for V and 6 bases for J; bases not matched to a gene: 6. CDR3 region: CAISDGQGAPEAFF. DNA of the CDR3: TGTGCCATCAGTGACGGACAGGGCGCCCCTGAAGCTTTCTTT.

The CDR3 reads CASSRGTHYEQYF. CDR3 sequence (DNA): TGTGCCAGCAGCAGAGGGACTCACTACGAGCAGTACTTC. V usage is TRBV11-3 and J usage is TRBJ2-7, with TRBD2 as a possible D gene (6 bases). Germline CDR1 and CDR2: SGHNT and YENEEA. Trimming took 5 bases from V and 3 from J, leaving 11 bases between them. The CDR3 loop spans 13 amino acids.

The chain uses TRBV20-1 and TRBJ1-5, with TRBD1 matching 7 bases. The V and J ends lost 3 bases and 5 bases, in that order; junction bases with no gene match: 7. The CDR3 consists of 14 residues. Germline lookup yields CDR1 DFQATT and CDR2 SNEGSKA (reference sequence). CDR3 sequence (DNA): TGCAGTGCTAGTCTAAGGGGGCGCGATCAGCCCCAGCATTTT. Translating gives CSASLRGRDQPQHF.

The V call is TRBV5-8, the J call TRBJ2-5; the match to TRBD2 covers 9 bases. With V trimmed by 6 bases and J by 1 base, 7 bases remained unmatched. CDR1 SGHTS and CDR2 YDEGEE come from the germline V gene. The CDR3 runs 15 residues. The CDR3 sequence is CASTPFSGSQETQYF. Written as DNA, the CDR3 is TGTGCCAGCACCCCCTTTAGCGGGAGCCAAGAGACCCAGTACTTC. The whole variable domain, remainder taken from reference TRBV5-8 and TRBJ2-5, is EAGVTQSPTHLIKTRGQQATLRCSPISGHTSVYWYQQALGLGLQFLLWYDEGEERNRGNFPPRFSGRQFPNYSSELNVNALELEDSALYLCASTPFSGSQETQYFGPGTRLLVL.

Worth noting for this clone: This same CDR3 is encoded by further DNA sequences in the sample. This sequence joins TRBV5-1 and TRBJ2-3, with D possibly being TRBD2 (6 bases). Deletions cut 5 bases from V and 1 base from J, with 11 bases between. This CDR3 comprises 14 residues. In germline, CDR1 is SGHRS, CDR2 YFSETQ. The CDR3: CASSLGEGTDTQYF. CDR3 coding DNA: TGCGCCAGCAGTCTAGGGGAGGGCACAGATACGCAGTATTTT.

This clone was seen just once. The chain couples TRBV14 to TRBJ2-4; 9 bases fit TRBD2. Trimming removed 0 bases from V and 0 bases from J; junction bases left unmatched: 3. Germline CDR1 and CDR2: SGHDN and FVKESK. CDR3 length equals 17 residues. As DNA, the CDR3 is TGTGCCAGCAGCCAAGACGGCGGGGGGGTAGCCAAAAACATTCAGTACTTC. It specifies CASSQDGGGVAKNIQYF.

The DNA for the CDR3 is TGTGCCTGGAGTCCGCGGGGGAATCAGCCCCAGCATTTT. Translation gives CAWSPRGNQPQHF. The J gene is TRBJ1-5, the V gene TRBV30; D possibly corresponds to TRBD1 (5 bases). Trimming took 2 bases from V and 4 from J, leaving 9 bases between them. CDR3 length: 13 residues. The germline gives CDR1 GTSNPN, CDR2 SVGIG (reference sequence).

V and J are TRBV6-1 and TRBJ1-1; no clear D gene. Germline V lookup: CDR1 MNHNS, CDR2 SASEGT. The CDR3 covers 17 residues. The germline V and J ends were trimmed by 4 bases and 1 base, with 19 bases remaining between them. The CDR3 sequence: CASSAWAPRAENTEAFF. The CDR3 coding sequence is TGTGCCAGCAGTGCCTGGGCCCCGCGGGCGGAGAACACTGAAGCTTTCTTT.

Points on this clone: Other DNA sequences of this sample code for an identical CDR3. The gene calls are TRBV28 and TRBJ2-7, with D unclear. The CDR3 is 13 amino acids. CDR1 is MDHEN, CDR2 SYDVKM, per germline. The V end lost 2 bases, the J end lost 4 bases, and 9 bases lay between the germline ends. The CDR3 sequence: CASSLTGLYEQYF. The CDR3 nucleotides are TGTGCCAGCAGTTTAACGGGTCTTTACGAGCAGTACTTC.

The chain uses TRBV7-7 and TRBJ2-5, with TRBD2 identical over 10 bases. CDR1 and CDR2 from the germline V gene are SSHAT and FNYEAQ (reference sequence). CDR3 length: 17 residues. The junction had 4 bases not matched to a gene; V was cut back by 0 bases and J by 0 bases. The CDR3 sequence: CASSLAPSGGNQETQYF. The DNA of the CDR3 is TGTGCCAGCAGCTTAGCTCCTAGCGGGGGAAACCAAGAGACCCAGTACTTC.

CDR3 DNA sequence: TGTGCCAGCAGTCCACAGGTCACTGGAAACACCATATATTTT. Translating it yields CASSPQVTGNTIYF. The J gene is TRBJ1-3, the V gene TRBV27; TRBD1 might be the D (5 bases). Germline V lookup: CDR1 MNHEY, CDR2 SMNVEV (reference sequence). The germline V and J ends were trimmed by 5 bases and 2 bases, with 10 bases remaining between them. This CDR3 region has 14 residues.

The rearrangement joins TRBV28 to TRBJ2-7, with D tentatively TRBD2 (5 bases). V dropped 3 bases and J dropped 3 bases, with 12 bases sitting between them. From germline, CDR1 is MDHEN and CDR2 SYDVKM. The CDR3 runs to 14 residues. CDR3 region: CASSFRGVGYEQYF. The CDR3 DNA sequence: TGTGCCAGCAGTTTCCGGGGAGTCGGCTACGAGCAGTACTTC.

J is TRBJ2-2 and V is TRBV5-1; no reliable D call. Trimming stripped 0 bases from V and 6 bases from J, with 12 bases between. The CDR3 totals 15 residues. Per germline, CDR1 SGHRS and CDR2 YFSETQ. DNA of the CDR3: TGCGCCAGCAGCTTGGCCTTAGTCGGGTCCGGGGAGCTGTTTTTT. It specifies CASSLALVGSGELFF.

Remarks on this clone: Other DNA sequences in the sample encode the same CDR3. Here the CDR3 DNA reads TGTGCCAGCAGCCCGAGACAGGGTAATGAAAAACTGTTTTTT. It codes for CASSPRQGNEKLFF. This chain joins TRBV2 and TRBJ1-4; 7 bases are a match to TRBD1. CDR1 SNHLY and CDR2 FYNNEI come from the germline V gene. After removal of 6 bases from V and 4 bases from J, the junction contained 5 bases not matched to a gene. The CDR3 is 14 residues long.

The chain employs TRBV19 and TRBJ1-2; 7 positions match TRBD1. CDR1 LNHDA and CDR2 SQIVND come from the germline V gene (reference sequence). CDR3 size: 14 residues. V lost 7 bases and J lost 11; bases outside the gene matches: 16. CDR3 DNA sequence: TGTGCCAGTACGGACAGGCCCCGCGGTCTGGGTTACACCTTC. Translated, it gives CASTDRPRGLGYTF.

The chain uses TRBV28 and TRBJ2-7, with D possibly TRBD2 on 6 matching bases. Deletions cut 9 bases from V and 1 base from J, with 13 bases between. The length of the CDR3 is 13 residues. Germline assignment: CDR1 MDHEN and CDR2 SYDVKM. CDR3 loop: CARPGLRSYEQYF. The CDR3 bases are TGTGCCAGACCGGGACTGCGATCCTACGAGCAGTACTTC.

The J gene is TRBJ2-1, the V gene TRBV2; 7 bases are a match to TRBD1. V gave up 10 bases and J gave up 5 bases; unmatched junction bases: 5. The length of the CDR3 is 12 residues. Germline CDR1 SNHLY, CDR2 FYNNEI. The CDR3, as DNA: TGTGCCACCGGGACAGATAACAATGAGCAGTTCTTC. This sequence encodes CATGTDNNEQFF.

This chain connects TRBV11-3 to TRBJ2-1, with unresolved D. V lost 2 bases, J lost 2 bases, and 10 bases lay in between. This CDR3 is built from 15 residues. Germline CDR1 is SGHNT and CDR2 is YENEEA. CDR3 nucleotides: TGTGCCAGCAGCTTACAGTCAGACACCTACAATGAGCAGTTCTTC. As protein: CASSLQSDTYNEQFF.

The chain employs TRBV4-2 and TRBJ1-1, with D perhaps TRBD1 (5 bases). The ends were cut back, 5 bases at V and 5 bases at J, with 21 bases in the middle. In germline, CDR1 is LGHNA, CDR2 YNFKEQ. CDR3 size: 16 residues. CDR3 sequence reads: CASSSREVQGKTEAFF. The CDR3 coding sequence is TGTGCCAGCAGCTCCCGAGAGGTCCAGGGCAAAACTGAAGCTTTCTTT.

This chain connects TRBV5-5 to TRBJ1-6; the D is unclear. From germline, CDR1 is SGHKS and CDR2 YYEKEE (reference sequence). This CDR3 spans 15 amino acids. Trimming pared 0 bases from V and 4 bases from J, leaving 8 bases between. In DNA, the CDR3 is TGTGCCAGCAGCTTGGAAACTGATTATAATTCACCCCTCCACTTT. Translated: CASSLETDYNSPLHF.